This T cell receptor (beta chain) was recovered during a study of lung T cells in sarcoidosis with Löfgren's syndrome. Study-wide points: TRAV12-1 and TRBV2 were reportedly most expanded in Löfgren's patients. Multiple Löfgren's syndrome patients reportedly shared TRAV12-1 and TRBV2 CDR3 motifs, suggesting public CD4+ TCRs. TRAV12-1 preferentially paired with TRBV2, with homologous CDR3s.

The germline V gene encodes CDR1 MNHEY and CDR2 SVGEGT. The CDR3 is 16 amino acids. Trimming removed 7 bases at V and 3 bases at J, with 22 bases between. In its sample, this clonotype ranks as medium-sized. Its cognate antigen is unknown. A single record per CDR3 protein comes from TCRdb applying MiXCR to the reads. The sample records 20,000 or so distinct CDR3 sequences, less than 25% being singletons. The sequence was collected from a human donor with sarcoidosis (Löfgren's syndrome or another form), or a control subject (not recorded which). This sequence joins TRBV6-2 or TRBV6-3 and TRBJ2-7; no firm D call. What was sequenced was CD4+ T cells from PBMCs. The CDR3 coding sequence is TGTGCCAGCACCTGGCGGTTTGGCCGTGGGTTCTACGAGCAGTACTTC. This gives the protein CASTWRFGRGFYEQYF.